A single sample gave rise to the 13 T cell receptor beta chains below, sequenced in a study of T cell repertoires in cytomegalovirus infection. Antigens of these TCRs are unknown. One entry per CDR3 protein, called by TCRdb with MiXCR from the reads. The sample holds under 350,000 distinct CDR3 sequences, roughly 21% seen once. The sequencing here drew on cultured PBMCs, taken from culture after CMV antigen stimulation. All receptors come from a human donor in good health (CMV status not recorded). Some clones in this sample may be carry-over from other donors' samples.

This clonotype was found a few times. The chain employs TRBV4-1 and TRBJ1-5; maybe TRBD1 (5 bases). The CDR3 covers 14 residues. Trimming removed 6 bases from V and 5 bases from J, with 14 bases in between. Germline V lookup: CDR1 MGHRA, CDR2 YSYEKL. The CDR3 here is CASSKDKSDQPQHF. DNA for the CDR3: TGCGCCAGCAGTAAGGACAAGAGCGATCAGCCCCAGCATTTT.

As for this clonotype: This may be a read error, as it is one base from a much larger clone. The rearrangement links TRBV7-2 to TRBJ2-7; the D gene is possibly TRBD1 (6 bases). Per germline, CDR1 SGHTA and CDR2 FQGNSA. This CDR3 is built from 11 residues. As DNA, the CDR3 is TGTGCCAGCGGCCGTGGGGGCGAGCAGTGCTTC. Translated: CASGRGGEQCF.

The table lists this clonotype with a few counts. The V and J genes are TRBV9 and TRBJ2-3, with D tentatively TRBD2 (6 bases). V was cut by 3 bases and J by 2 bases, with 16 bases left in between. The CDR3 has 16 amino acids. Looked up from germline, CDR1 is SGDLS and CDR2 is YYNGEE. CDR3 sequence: CASSGSAGGTTDTQYF. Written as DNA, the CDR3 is TGTGCCAGCAGCGGATCAGCGGGCGGAACCACAGATACGCAGTATTTT. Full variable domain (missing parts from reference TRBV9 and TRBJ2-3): DSGVTQTPKHLITATGQRVTLRCSPRSGDLSVYWYQQSLDQGLQFLIQYYNGEERAKGNILERFSAQQFPDLHSELNLSSLELGDSALYFCASSGSAGGTTDTQYFGPGTRLTVL.

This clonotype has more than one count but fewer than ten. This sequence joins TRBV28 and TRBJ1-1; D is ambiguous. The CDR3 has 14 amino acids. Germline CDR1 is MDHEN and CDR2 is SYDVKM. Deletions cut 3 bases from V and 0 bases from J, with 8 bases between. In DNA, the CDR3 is TGTGCCAGCAGTTTCCGGATGATGAACACTGAAGCTTTCTTT. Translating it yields CASSFRMMNTEAFF.

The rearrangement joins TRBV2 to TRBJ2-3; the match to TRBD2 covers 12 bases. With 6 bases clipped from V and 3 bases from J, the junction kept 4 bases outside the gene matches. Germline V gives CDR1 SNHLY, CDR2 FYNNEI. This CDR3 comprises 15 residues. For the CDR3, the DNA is TGTGCCAGCAGAGCCGGGACTAGCGGGACAGATACGCAGTATTTT. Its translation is CASRAGTSGTDTQYF.

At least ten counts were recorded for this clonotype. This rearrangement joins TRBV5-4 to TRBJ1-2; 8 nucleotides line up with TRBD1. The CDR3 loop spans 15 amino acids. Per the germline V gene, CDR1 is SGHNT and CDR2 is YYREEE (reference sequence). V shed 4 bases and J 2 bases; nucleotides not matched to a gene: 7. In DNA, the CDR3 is TGTGCCAGCAGCCCAAGGACAGGGTGGAACTATGGCTACACCTTC. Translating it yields CASSPRTGWNYGYTF.

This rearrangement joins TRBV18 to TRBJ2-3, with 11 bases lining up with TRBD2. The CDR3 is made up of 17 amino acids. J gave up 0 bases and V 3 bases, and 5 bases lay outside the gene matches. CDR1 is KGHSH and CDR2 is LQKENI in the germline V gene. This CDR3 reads CASSPRLAGGSTDTQYF. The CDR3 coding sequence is TGTGCCAGCTCACCCCGCCTAGCGGGAGGCAGCACAGATACGCAGTATTTT.

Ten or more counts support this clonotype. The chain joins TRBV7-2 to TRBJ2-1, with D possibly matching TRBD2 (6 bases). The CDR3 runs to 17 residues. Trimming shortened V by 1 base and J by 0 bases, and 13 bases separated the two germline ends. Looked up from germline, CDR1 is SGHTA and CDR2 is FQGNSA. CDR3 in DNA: TGTGCCAGCAGCTTAGTGGGCGCGGGATACTCCTACAATGAGCAGTTCTTC. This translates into CASSLVGAGYSYNEQFF. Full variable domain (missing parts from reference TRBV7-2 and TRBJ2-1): GAGVSQSPSNKVTEKGKDVELRCDPISGHTALYWYRQSLGQGLEFLIYFQGNSAPDKSGLPSDRFSAERTGGSVSTLTIQRTQQEDSAVYLCASSLVGAGYSYNEQFFGPGTRLTVL.

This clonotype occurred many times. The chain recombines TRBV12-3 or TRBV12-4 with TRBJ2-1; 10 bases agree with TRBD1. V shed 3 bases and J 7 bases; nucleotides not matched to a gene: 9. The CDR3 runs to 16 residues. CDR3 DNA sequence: TGTGCCAGCAGTTTCTCCGGACAGGGGGACGGGAATGAGCAGTTCTTC. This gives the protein CASSFSGQGDGNEQFF.

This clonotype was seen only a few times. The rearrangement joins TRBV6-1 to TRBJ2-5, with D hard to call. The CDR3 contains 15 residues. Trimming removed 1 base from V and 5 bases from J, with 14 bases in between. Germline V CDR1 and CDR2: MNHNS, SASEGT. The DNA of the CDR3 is TGTGCCAGCAGTGAAGGGGCAGCAGTGAGGGAGACCCAGTACTTC. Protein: CASSEGAAVRETQYF.

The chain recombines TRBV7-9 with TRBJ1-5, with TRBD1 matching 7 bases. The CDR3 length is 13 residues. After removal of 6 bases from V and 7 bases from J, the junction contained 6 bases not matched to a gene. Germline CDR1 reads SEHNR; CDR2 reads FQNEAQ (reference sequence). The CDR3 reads CASSLTGIQPQHF. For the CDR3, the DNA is TGTGCCAGCAGTTTGACAGGGATCCAGCCCCAGCATTTT.

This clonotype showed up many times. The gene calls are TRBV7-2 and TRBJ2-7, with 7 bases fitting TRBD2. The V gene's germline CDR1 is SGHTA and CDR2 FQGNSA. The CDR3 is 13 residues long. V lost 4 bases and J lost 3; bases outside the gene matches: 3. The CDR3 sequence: CASSSAGDYEQYF. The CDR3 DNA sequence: TGTGCCAGCAGCTCGGCGGGAGACTACGAGCAGTACTTC.

The CDR3, as DNA: TGTGCCAGCAGCTTAGAGGGAGCCGACAATGAGCAGTTCTTC. It is translated as CASSLEGADNEQFF. This chain joins TRBV13 and TRBJ2-1, with a tentative D call TRBD2 (5 bases). Germline-derived CDR1 and CDR2 are PRHDT and FYEKMQ (reference sequence). V was trimmed by 1 base and J by 5 bases, leaving 9 bases between them. This CDR3 spans 14 amino acids.